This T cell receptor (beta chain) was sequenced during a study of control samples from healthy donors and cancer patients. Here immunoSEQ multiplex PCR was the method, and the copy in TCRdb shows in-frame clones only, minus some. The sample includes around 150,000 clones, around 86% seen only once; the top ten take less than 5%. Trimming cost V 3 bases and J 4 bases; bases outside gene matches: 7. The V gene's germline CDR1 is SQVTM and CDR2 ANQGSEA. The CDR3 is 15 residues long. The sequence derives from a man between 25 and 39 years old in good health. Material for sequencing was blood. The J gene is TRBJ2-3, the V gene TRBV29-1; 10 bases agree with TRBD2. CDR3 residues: CSVDRPSGSSDTQYF. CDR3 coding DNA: TGCAGCGTTGATCGGCCTAGCGGGAGCTCAGATACGCAGTATTTT.